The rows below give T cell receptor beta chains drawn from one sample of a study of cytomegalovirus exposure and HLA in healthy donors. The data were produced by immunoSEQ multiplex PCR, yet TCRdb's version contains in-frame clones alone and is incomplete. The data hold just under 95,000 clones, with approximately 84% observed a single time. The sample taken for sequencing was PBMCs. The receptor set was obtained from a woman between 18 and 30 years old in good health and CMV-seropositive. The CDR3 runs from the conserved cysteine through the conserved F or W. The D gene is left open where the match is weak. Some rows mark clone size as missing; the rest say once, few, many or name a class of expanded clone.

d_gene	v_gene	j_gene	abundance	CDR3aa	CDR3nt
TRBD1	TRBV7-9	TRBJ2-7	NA	CASSPREAGQGYEQYF	TGTGCCAGCAGCCCTCGCGAGGCGGGACAGGGGTACGAGCAGTACTTC
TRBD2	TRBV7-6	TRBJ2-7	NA	CASSPGLGSYEQYF	TGTGCCAGCAGTCCTGGACTAGGCTCCTACGAGCAGTACTTC
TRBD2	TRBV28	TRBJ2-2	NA	CASSPLAGGDTGELFF	TGTGCCAGCAGTCCCCTAGCGGGAGGGGACACCGGGGAGCTGTTTTTT
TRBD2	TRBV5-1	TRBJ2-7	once	CASRGTSGGAVEQYF	TGCGCCAGCAGGGGGACTAGCGGGGGGGCGGTCGAGCAGTACTTC
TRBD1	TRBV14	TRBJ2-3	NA	CASSPLGTGSTDTQYF	TGTGCCAGCAGCCCTCTGGGGACAGGGTCTACAGATACGCAGTATTTT
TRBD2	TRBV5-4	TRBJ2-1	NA	CASSGLAGGPRNEQFF	TGTGCCAGCAGCGGATTAGCGGGGGGGCCTAGGAATGAGCAGTTCTTC
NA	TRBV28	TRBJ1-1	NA	CASTLWGLNTEAFF	TGTGCCAGCACCCTCTGGGGGCTGAACACTGAAGCTTTCTTT
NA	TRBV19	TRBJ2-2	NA	CASSLGRDTGELFF	TGTGCCAGTAGTCTGGGCAGAGACACCGGGGAGCTGTTTTTT
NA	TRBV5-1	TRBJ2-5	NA	CASSLGPGGQETQYF	TGCGCCAGCAGCTTGGGTCCAGGGGGGCAAGAGACCCAGTACTTC
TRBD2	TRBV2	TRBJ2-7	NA	CASRAGTSGRSRAYEQYF	TGTGCCAGCAGGGCGGGGACTAGCGGGAGATCAAGGGCCTACGAGCAGTACTTC
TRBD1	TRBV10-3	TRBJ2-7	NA	CAISEPHSGTGFYEQYF	TGTGCCATCAGTGAGCCCCATTCAGGGACAGGGTTTTACGAGCAGTACTTC
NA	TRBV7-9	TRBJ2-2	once	CASSFGRPGQRNGELFF	TGTGCCAGCAGCTTCGGTCGCCCGGGACAAAGAAACGGGGAGCTGTTTTTT
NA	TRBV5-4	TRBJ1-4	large	CASSENYEKLFF	TGTGCCAGCAGCGAGAATTATGAAAAACTGTTTTTT
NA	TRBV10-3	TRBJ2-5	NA	CAIGARETQYF	TGTGCCATCGGGGCCCGAGAGACCCAGTACTTC
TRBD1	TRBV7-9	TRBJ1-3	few	CARGQTGGNTIYF	TGTGCCAGGGGCCAGACAGGGGGAAACACCATATATTTT
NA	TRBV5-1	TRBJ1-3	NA	CASSLTSLDSGNTIYF	TGCGCCAGCAGCTTGACCTCACTTGACTCTGGAAACACCATATATTTT
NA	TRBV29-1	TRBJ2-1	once	CSVRGTLDNEQFF	TGCAGCGTTCGGGGAACGCTAGACAATGAGCAGTTCTTC
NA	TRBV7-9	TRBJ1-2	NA	CASSPPSTPYGYTF	TGTGCCAGCAGCCCTCCCTCTACTCCCTATGGCTACACCTTC
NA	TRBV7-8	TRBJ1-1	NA	CASSLASTAVNTEAFF	TGTGCCAGCAGCTTAGCGTCCACAGCGGTGAACACTGAAGCTTTCTTT
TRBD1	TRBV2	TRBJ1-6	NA	CASRDRVGSYNSPLHF	TGTGCCAGCAGGGACAGGGTTGGCTCCTATAATTCACCCCTCCACTTT
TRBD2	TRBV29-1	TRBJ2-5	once	CSVEASGSGETQYF	TGCAGCGTTGAGGCTAGCGGGAGCGGGGAGACCCAGTACTTC
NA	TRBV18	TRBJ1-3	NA	CASSPGVSDTIYF	TGTGCCAGCTCACCGGGAGTATCAGACACCATATATTTT
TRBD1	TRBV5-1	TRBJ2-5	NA	CASSAGTGQETQYF	TGCGCCAGCAGCGCCGGGACAGGGCAAGAGACCCAGTACTTC
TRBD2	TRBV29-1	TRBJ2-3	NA	CSVTASGLAGLTDTQYF	TGCAGCGTGACTGCATCCGGACTAGCGGGACTCACAGATACGCAGTATTTT
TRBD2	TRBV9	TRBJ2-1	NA	CASSLNSGALNEQFF	TGTGCCAGCAGCCTTAACAGCGGGGCATTGAATGAGCAGTTCTTC
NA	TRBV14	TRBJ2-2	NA	CASTPLGGAPGELFF	TGTGCCAGCACCCCCTTAGGAGGAGCTCCCGGGGAGCTGTTTTTT
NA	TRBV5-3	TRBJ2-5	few	CARHEQGPETQYF	TGTGCCAGACACGAACAGGGACCAGAGACCCAGTACTTC
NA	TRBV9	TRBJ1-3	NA	CASSGQKGSLAGNTIYF	TGTGCCAGCAGCGGACAAAAAGGGAGTCTGGCTGGAAACACCATATATTTT
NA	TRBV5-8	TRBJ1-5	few	CASSWAGQPQHF	TGTGCCAGCAGCTGGGCGGGGCAGCCCCAGCATTTT
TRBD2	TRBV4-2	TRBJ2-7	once	CASSQTSGNSYEQYF	TGTGCCAGCAGCCAGACTAGCGGGAACTCCTACGAGCAGTACTTC
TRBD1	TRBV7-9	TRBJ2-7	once	CASRSADRGQLAYF	TGTGCCAGCAGGTCCGCGGACAGGGGGCAATTGGCGTACTTC
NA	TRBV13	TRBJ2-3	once	CASSSPSYPKDTQYF	TGTGCCAGCAGCTCCCCGTCCTACCCGAAAGATACGCAGTATTTT
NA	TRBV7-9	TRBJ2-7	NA	CASSFSLTGTPYEQYF	TGTGCCAGCAGCTTTTCACTGACAGGGACTCCTTACGAGCAGTACTTC
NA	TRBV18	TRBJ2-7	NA	CASSPVGATSYEQYF	TGTGCCAGCTCACCGGTAGGGGCGACCTCCTACGAGCAGTACTTC
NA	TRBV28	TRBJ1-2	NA	CASSLGGLYGYTF	TGTGCCAGCAGTTTAGGGGGCCTCTATGGCTACACCTTC
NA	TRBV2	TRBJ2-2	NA	CASSGSGFRNTGELFF	TGTGCCAGCAGTGGATCCGGGTTCAGGAACACCGGGGAGCTGTTTTTT
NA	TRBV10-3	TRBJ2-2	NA	CAIKKPNTGELFF	TGTGCCATCAAGAAGCCGAACACCGGGGAGCTGTTTTTT
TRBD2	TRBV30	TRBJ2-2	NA	CAWSVGYSGGPETGELFF	TGTGCCTGGAGTGTAGGGTACTCGGGAGGGCCTGAGACCGGGGAGCTGTTTTTT
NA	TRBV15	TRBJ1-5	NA	CATSRGAGFGQPQHF	TGTGCCACCAGCAGAGGTGCGGGTTTCGGGCAGCCCCAGCATTTT
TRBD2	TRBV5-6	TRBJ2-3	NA	CASSEGLAGAGDTQYF	TGTGCCAGCAGCGAGGGACTAGCGGGAGCTGGGGATACGCAGTATTTT
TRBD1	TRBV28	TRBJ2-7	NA	CASSPSGQGAYEQYF	TGTGCCAGCAGTCCCTCCGGACAGGGGGCCTACGAGCAGTACTTC
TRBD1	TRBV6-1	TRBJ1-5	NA	CASSAVTGGNQPQHF	TGTGCCAGCAGTGCTGTGACAGGGGGAAATCAGCCCCAGCATTTT
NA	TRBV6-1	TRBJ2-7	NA	CASSGDSYEQYF	TGTGCCAGCAGTGGTGACAGCTACGAGCAGTACTTC
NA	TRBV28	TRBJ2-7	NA	CASSLTDTYEQYF	TGTGCCAGCAGTTTAACGGACACCTACGAGCAGTACTTC
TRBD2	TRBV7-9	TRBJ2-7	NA	CASFVAGSSYEQYF	TGTGCCAGCTTTGTAGCGGGGAGTTCCTACGAGCAGTACTTC
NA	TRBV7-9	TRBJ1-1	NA	CASSPRERGNTEAFF	TGTGCCAGCAGCCCCCGGGAGAGGGGGAACACTGAAGCTTTCTTT
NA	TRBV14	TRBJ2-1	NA	CASSQDPEGYNEQFF	TGTGCCAGCAGCCAAGATCCGGAGGGCTACAATGAGCAGTTCTTC
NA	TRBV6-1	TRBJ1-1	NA	CASSGTSANTEAFF	TGTGCCAGCAGTGGGACTTCAGCGAACACTGAAGCTTTCTTT
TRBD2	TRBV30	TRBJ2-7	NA	CAWSVSVAGALGEQYF	TGTGCCTGGAGTGTATCGGTAGCGGGAGCTTTAGGAGAGCAGTACTTC
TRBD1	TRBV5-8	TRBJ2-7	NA	CASSLAYRGLEYEQYF	TGTGCCAGCAGCTTGGCCTACAGGGGGTTAGAATACGAGCAGTACTTC
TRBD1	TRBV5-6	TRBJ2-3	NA	CASSTGQAYTDTQYF	TGTGCCAGCAGCACAGGACAGGCGTACACAGATACGCAGTATTTT
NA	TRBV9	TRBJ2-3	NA	CASSDSLSSTDTQYF	TGTGCCAGCAGCGATAGCTTGTCTAGCACAGATACGCAGTATTTT
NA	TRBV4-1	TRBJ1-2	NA	CASSHAGTTNYGYTF	TGCGCCAGCAGCCACGCCGGGACAACTAACTATGGCTACACCTTC